Below are 9 T cell receptor beta chains sequenced from a single sample in a study of metastatic and nonmetastatic thyroid tumors (TCRdb year 2020). The library came from PCR. TCRdb names Illumina HiSeq 4000 as the instrument used. Using fastp at Q25 and MiXCR, TCRdb reprocessed the public reads and kept productive beta chains. This sample lists some 64,000 clones; approximately 4.1% were detected once. 20% to 25% of the sample rests with the top ten. None of the patients had been given any treatment before thyroid surgery. The specimen sequenced was blood. The receptor source for this set is a female donor with papillary thyroid cancer or a benign thyroid nodule (not recorded which). Some clones in this sample may be carry-over from other donors' samples.

This clone was counted many times. The chain has TRBV24-1 and TRBJ1-5, with unresolved D. The ends were cut back, 3 bases at V and 4 bases at J, with 3 bases in the middle. The CDR3 sequence is 12 residues long. Germline CDR1 KGHDR, CDR2 SFDVKD. Here the CDR3 reads CATSDPNQPQHF. In DNA form, the CDR3 reads TGTGCCACCAGTGATCCTAATCAGCCCCAGCATTTT.

About this clone itself: Other DNA sequences from this sample encode an identical CDR3 as well. The V gene is TRBV25-1, the J gene TRBJ1-4; D is possibly TRBD1 (6 bases). Deletions cut 8 bases from V and 14 bases from J, with 12 bases between. The CDR3 covers 10 residues. Germline lookup yields CDR1 MGHDK and CDR2 SYGVNS. CDR3 in DNA: TGTGCCAGCGGCAGGACAGAGCTGTTTTTT. As protein: CASGRTELFF.

This clone was observed a handful of times. The rearrangement links TRBV28 to TRBJ1-6, with D perhaps TRBD1 (5 bases). Looked up from germline, CDR1 is MDHEN and CDR2 is SYDVKM. This CDR3 is 15 amino acids long. V was cut by 4 bases and J by 9 bases, with 16 bases left in between. The CDR3, as DNA: TGTGCCAGCAGTTCGCCCCGGGACCCGGGTTCACCCCTCCACTTT. As protein: CASSSPRDPGSPLHF.

This clone appeared many times. This chain uses TRBV6-1 with TRBJ1-5, with no clear D. Germline V gene lookup returns CDR1 MNHNS and CDR2 SASEGT. Trimming pared 3 bases from V and 6 bases from J, leaving 15 bases between. The CDR3 has 15 amino acids. In DNA, the CDR3 is TGTGCCAGCAGTGAGATAGGGAATTCTATTCAGCCCCAGCATTTT. Translating gives CASSEIGNSIQPQHF.

This clone was seen many times. Given a much more abundant clone one base away, this may be a read error. This chain uses TRBV11-2 with TRBJ1-3; TRBD1 might be the D (6 bases). CDR1 is SGHAT and CDR2 is FQNNGV in the germline V gene. Trimming took 3 bases from V and 4 from J, leaving 13 bases between them. CDR3 length equals 15 residues. CDR3 bases: TGTGCCAGCAGCTTCTCCTACAGGGCCGGAAACACCATATATTTT. Its translation: CASSFSYRAGNTIYF.

This clone came up a few times. Possible read error: a much larger clone is one base away. No conserved phenylalanine or tryptophan is present at the end of the CDR3, so a read error is the likely explanation. The limits of the CDR3 on the DNA are not certain, so only TCRdb's listed CDR3 is given. The rearrangement uses TRBV2 and TRBJ1-2; TRBD1 is the table's D call and was not checked against the DNA. Germline CDR1 SNHLY, CDR2 FYNNEI. 15 amino acids form the CDR3, both terminal residues included. The CDR3 sequence: CASRLPGQVNYGYAL.

Concerning this clone: A much larger clone differs by one base, so this may be a read error. This sequence joins TRBV18 and TRBJ2-5, with D uncertain. This CDR3 has 12 amino acids. Germline V gene lookup returns CDR1 KGHSH and CDR2 LQKENI. The CDR3: CASSPGRENQYF. The CDR3 DNA reads TGTGCCAGCTCACCAGGACGAGAGAACCAGTACTTC.

This clone was seen a few times. V usage is TRBV6-1 and J usage is TRBJ1-2; possibly TRBD1 for D (5 bases). The V gene lost 6 bases and the J gene lost 5 bases, with 13 bases spanning the gap. Germline CDR1 is MNHNS and CDR2 is SASEGT. CDR3 size: 13 residues. CDR3 amino acids: CASRVDRSYGYTF. The DNA of the CDR3 is TGTGCCAGCAGAGTAGACAGATCTTATGGCTACACCTTC.

This clone was observed a handful of times. The chain links TRBV30 to TRBJ1-2, with unresolved D. The CDR3 length is 13 residues. The germline gives CDR1 GTSNPN, CDR2 SVGIG (reference sequence). V lost 1 base, J lost 4 bases, and 10 bases lay in between. CDR3 DNA sequence: TGTGCCTGGAGTGGGGCGGGATTCTATGGCTACACCTTC. This translates into CAWSGAGFYGYTF.